The rows below give T cell receptor beta chains drawn from one sample of a study of cytomegalovirus exposure and HLA in healthy donors. The assay was immunoSEQ multiplex PCR, and TCRdb's table has in-frame clones only and misses some. The table has 71,000 or so clones, roughly 95% seen once. Input material: PBMCs. These receptors were obtained from a woman between 18 and 29 years old in good health and CMV-seropositive. Each CDR3 is given with its conserved first and last residue. Each record gives: clone size, CDR3 length, J gene, V gene, D gene, CDR3 protein, CDR3 DNA. A D gene is named only where the DNA matches it firmly. Size is omitted from some rows. Given values are once, few, many or a class for expanded clones.

>-|16|TRBJ2-7|TRBV11-1|-
CASSLTGGYSSYEQYF
TGTGCCAGCAGCTTAACTGGGGGCTATAGCTCCTACGAGCAGTACTTC
>-|18|TRBJ1-5|TRBV19|TRBD1
CASSSPPGTARGNQPQHF
TGTGCCAGTAGCTCTCCCCCGGGGACAGCCAGGGGCAATCAGCCCCAGCATTTT
>-|14|TRBJ2-7|TRBV27|TRBD2
CASSLAGGAYEQYF
TGTGCCAGCAGTTTAGCCGGGGGGGCTTACGAGCAGTACTTC
>once|15|TRBJ1-1|TRBV7-2|TRBD1
CASSLRQGRETEAFF
TGTGCCAGCAGCCTACGACAGGGGAGGGAAACTGAAGCTTTCTTT
>-|16|TRBJ1-2|TRBV4-1|TRBD1
CASSPGGGQGVYGYTF
TGCGCCAGCAGCCCAGGAGGGGGACAGGGAGTTTATGGCTACACCTTC
>-|16|TRBJ2-5|TRBV7-2|TRBD2
CASSFSAGGLQGTQYF
TGTGCCAGCAGCTTTTCAGCGGGGGGGCTCCAGGGGACCCAGTACTTC
>-|13|TRBJ1-5|TRBV19|-
CASSAGGEWPQHF
TGTGCCAGTAGCGCGGGGGGCGAGTGGCCCCAGCATTTT
>-|13|TRBJ1-1|TRBV29-1|-
CSARGQSVTEAFF
TGCAGCGCTCGTGGACAGTCGGTCACTGAAGCTTTCTTT
>-|12|TRBJ2-5|TRBV30|-
CAWSVLRETQYF
TGTGCCTGGAGTGTACTGAGGGAGACCCAGTACTTC
>-|16|TRBJ2-5|TRBV5-1|-
CASSLFPGTVQETQYF
TGCGCCAGCAGCTTATTCCCCGGGACTGTGCAAGAGACCCAGTACTTC
>-|13|TRBJ2-3|TRBV2|-
CASSETTTDTQYF
TGTGCCAGCAGTGAAACAACCACAGATACGCAGTATTTT
>-|17|TRBJ2-2|TRBV7-9|TRBD2
CASSLGLAGANTGELFF
TGTGCCAGCAGCTTGGGACTAGCGGGGGCGAACACCGGGGAGCTGTTTTTT
>-|17|TRBJ2-3|TRBV7-3|TRBD2
CASSLKGTSGSTDTQYF
TGTGCCAGCAGCTTAAAGGGGACTAGCGGTAGCACAGATACGCAGTATTTT
>-|14|TRBJ1-1|TRBV7-8|TRBD1
CASSHRDRHTEAFF
TGTGCCAGCAGCCACCGGGACAGGCACACTGAAGCTTTCTTT
>-|14|TRBJ2-7|TRBV6-5|-
CASSRRGLSYEQYF
TGTGCCAGCAGCAGGCGGGGCCTATCCTACGAGCAGTACTTC
>-|14|TRBJ2-2|TRBV19|-
CASTPGQFTGELFF
TGTGCCAGTACCCCAGGACAGTTTACCGGGGAGCTGTTTTTT